This T cell receptor (beta chain) was captured by sequencing in a study of blood T cell repertoires in COVID-19. Deletions cut 6 bases from V and 4 bases from J, with 18 bases between. CDR1 is LNHDA and CDR2 is SQIVND in the germline V gene (reference sequence). The CDR3 is 15 amino acids. This table comes from immunoSEQ multiplex PCR, and its TCRdb copy is limited to in-frame clones, with some not included. In the table there are 40,000 to 45,000 clones, 90% of which are singletons. What was sequenced was peripheral blood. The chain carries TRBV19 and TRBJ1-2; a weak D match, TRBD1 (6 bases). The clonotype originates from a human donor in a cohort sampled during active COVID-19. The DNA of the CDR3 is TGTGCCAGTAGGGTTGGGGGGGCCGCTGTCTATGGCTACACCTTC. Amino acids: CASRVGGAAVYGYTF.